Listed below are T cell receptor beta chains from one sample, sequenced in a study of blood T cell repertoires in COVID-19. Using immunoSEQ multiplex PCR, the repertoire was profiled, and TCRdb retains in-frame clones only, with some absent. This sample has tens of thousands of clones, with about four fifths found just once. The source material was peripheral blood. These receptors originate from a human donor with acute or convalescent COVID-19. The donor label of this sample is uncertain. The CDR3 runs from the conserved cysteine through the conserved F or W. D genes are given only for firm matches. Only some rows state a clone size, as once, few, many or a class for expanded clones.

j_call v_call d_call clone_size cdr3_nt cdr3_aa
TRBJ1-1 TRBV7-2 TRBD1 . TGTGCCAGCAGCCCTCAGGGGGCGAGTCGTGCTTTCTTT CASSPQGASRAFF
TRBJ2-2 TRBV27 . . TGTGCCAGCAGCCCCGTGAACACCGGGGAGCTGTTTTTT CASSPVNTGELFF
TRBJ1-2 TRBV6-5 TRBD1 . TGTGCCAGCAGTAGGACAGGGACGTCTAACTATGGCTACACCTTC CASSRTGTSNYGYTF
TRBJ1-1 TRBV6-1 . . TGTGCCAGCAGTGAACCGGGGAAGATAGCTGAAGCTTTCTTT CASSEPGKIAEAFF
TRBJ2-7 TRBV19 TRBD1 few TGTGCCAGTAGTATTGGACAGGGTTACGAGCAGTACTTC CASSIGQGYEQYF
TRBJ2-2 TRBV19 TRBD2 . TGTGCCAGTAGGATCCTCACCACTAGCGGGAGGGCCGGGGAGCTGTTTTTT CASRILTTSGRAGELFF
TRBJ2-5 TRBV4-2 TRBD1 . TGTGCCAGCAGCCAAGAGGGACAGGGAGAGACCCAGTACTTC CASSQEGQGETQYF
TRBJ2-1 TRBV25-1 TRBD1 . TGTGCCAGCAGGATGAGGGGACAGGATTACAATGAGCAGTTCTTC CASRMRGQDYNEQFF
TRBJ2-7 TRBV6-5 TRBD1 . TGTGCCAGCAGTCGAGCTGGGACAGCCTACGAGCAGTACTTC CASSRAGTAYEQYF
TRBJ2-5 TRBV18 . medium-sized TGTGCCAGCTCACCGTCAGGTGGGACCCAGTACTTC CASSPSGGTQYF
TRBJ2-7 TRBV19 TRBD1 . TGTGCCAGTAGTGGTCGGTTGGGACAGGGTTCCTACGAGCAGTACTTC CASSGRLGQGSYEQYF
TRBJ1-5 TRBV3-1/TRBV3-2 . . TGTGCCAGCAGCCAAGATCCGCGGCAGCCCCAGCATTTT CASSQDPRQPQHF
TRBJ1-4 TRBV18 . . TGTGCCAGCTCATCTACCTCCAGGGGTGATGAAAAACTGTTTTTT CASSSTSRGDEKLFF
TRBJ2-5 TRBV12-3/TRBV12-4 TRBD2 . TGTGCCAGCAGTGCACAGCGGGAGCAGTACTTC CASSAQREQYF
TRBJ2-7 TRBV11-2 TRBD2 . TGTGCCAGCAGCTTCAGCGGGGGTACCTACGAGCAGTACTTC CASSFSGGTYEQYF
TRBJ1-1 TRBV6-2/TRBV6-3 . few TGTGCCAGCAGTCCCCGGACTGAAGCTTTCTTT CASSPRTEAFF
TRBJ2-1 TRBV30 . . TGTGCCTGGAGTTGGCGCCGGGACACGTCTAACGGCGATGAGCAGTTCTTC CAWSWRRDTSNGDEQFF
TRBJ2-3 TRBV28 TRBD2 . TGTGCCAGCAGTTTCCCGGGACTAGCGGGAGAATACGCAGATACGCAGTATTTT CASSFPGLAGEYADTQYF
TRBJ1-6 TRBV9 TRBD1 . TGTGCCAGCAGCCCCCAGGGACAGGGGGATTCACCCCTCCACTTT CASSPQGQGDSPLHF
TRBJ1-5 TRBV4-2 TRBD1 . TGTGCCAGCAGCCAAGGCAGGGGGGTTAGCAATCAGCCCCAGCATTTT CASSQGRGVSNQPQHF
TRBJ2-1 TRBV19 TRBD2 . TGTGCCAGCATGACTAGCGGGAGGTATCCGGGAGAGCAGTTCTTC CASMTSGRYPGEQFF
TRBJ1-4 TRBV5-1 TRBD1 once TGCGCCAGCAGCCCGGGACAGGGCGGCGAGGAAAAACTGTTTTTT CASSPGQGGEEKLFF
TRBJ2-3 TRBV5-6 TRBD2 . TGTGCCAGCACCTTCCGAGCGGGAGGTTCGGATACGCAGTATTTT CASTFRAGGSDTQYF
TRBJ1-4 TRBV5-1 TRBD1 once TGCGCCAGCAGCTTCCGAGGGGGCGCGGATGAAAAACTGTTTTTT CASSFRGGADEKLFF
TRBJ2-5 TRBV10-3 TRBD1 . TGTGCCATCAGCGACAGGGGATTTGAAGAGACCCAGTACTTC CAISDRGFEETQYF